This T cell receptor (beta chain) stems from a study of radiotherapy plus CTLA-4 blockade in lung cancer. Study summary: Of the patients, 15% to 20% showed objective responses and approximately 34% attained disease control. Study-wide results and limits: Clones derived from tumor TCRs expanded in blood after radiotherapy plus ipilimumab. Reports state that early shifts in blood T cell clones, with interferon-beta, best predicted response.

Worth noting for this clone: Its specificity is unknown.

The CDR3 sequence is 15 residues long. V was shortened by 1 base and J by 2 bases, with 12 bases between the two germline ends. Per the germline V gene, CDR1 is LNHNV and CDR2 is YYDKDF (reference sequence). Assay: immunoSEQ multiplex PCR; the TCRdb copy retains only in-frame clones and omits some. The sample includes about 45,000 clones, 70% to 75% of them seen just once. This receptor was identified in a human donor with non-small cell lung cancer who had a complete response to radiotherapy plus ipilimumab. This sequence joins TRBV15 and TRBJ2-7, with D perhaps matching TRBD1 (5 bases). This material consisted of peripheral blood, taken from a patient treated with radiotherapy plus ipilimumab. CDR3 coding DNA: TGTGCCACCAGCAGAGCGGTGGCAGGGCCCTACGAGCAGTACTTC. Encoded protein: CATSRAVAGPYEQYF.